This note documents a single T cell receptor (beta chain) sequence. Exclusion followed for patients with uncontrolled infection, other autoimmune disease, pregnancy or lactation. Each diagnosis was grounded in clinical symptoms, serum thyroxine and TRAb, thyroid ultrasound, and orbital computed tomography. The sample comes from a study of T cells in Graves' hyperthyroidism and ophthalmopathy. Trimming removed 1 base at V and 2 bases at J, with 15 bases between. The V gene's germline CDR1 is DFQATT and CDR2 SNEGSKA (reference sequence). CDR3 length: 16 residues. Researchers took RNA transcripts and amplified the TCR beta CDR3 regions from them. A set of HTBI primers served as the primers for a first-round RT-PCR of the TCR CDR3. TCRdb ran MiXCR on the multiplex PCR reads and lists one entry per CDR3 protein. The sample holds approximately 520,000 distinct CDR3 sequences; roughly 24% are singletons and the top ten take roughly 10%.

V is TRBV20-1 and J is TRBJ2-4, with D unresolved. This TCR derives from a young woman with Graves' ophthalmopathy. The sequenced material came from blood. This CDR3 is CSARADRLVTKNIQYF. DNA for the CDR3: TGCAGTGCTAGAGCAGACCGACTTGTTACCAAAAACATTCAGTACTTC.